This T cell receptor beta chain was obtained from a study of T cells in Graves' hyperthyroidism and ophthalmopathy. There were TCR beta CDR3 regions amplified from RNA transcripts. TCR CDR3 regions were first amplified by RT-PCR with HTBI primers. TCRdb itself ran the multiplex PCR reads through MiXCR, one entry per CDR3 protein. This sample has 450,000 to 700,000 distinct CDR3 sequences, with just over 45% found just once. CDR3 length: 12 amino acids. V lost 7 bases and J lost 7; bases outside the gene matches: 4. Stable disease denoted Graves' hyperthyroidism without ophthalmopathy progression within 18 months. Hyperthyroidism was newly diagnosed in patients aged 18 to 65 (duration under 2 months). Diagnoses used clinical symptoms, serum thyroxine and TRAb, thyroid ultrasound and orbital computed tomography. This clonotype was seen at least ten times.

The sample was peripheral blood or thyroid tissue (not recorded which). This chain connects TRBV12-3 or TRBV12-4 to TRBJ2-7; 10 bases map to TRBD2. The source of this sequence is a woman aged 18-30 years with Graves' hyperthyroidism. The CDR3 spells CASTSGRGEQYF. In DNA, the CDR3 is TGTGCCAGCACTAGCGGGAGAGGAGAGCAGTACTTC.